These 23 T cell receptor beta chains came from one sample sequenced in a study of shared clonotypes between healthy human individuals. Clones were read by immunoSEQ multiplex PCR, and TCRdb kept only the in-frame ones, dropping some. The sample lists about 680,000 clones, approximately 73% seen once, with 1.5% to 2% in the top ten. Sequencing was done on a sample of memory CD4+ T cells sorted from blood. The subset is: CD45RA-negative fraction. Source of these receptors: a woman in her twenties or thirties in good health.

This clone was detected only a few times. This chain joins TRBV6-1 and TRBJ1-2; D is undetermined. Trimming shortened V by 2 bases and J by 11 bases, and 15 bases separated the two germline ends. The CDR3 runs 13 residues. The germline CDR1 and CDR2 sequences are MNHNS and SASEGT. CDR3: CASSESGVGRYTF. The CDR3 coding sequence is TGTGCCAGCAGTGAATCTGGCGTTGGACGGTACACCTTC.

The chain carries TRBV4-1 and TRBJ2-4, with D tentatively TRBD1 (6 bases). V was pared by 6 bases and J by 4 bases, with 13 bases between. The CDR3 is 14 amino acids. From germline, CDR1 is MGHRA and CDR2 YSYEKL. The chain's CDR3 is CASSPFGQKNIQYF. CDR3 DNA sequence: TGCGCCAGCAGTCCCTTCGGACAGAAAAACATTCAGTACTTC.

The rearrangement joins TRBV5-1 to TRBJ1-1; D is perhaps TRBD1 (5 bases). Trimming cost V 6 bases and J 6 bases, with 12 bases left between them. The V gene's germline CDR1 is SGHRS and CDR2 YFSETQ. This CDR3 has 12 amino acids. Here the CDR3 reads CASNKGESEAFF. The CDR3 DNA follows: TGCGCCAGCAACAAAGGGGAGTCTGAAGCTTTCTTT.

The chain combines TRBV6-5 with TRBJ1-2; maybe TRBD1 (6 bases). Germline values: CDR1 MNHEY, CDR2 SVGAGI. This CDR3 is built from 11 residues. Trimming shortened V by 6 bases and J by 7 bases, and 9 bases separated the two germline ends. In DNA, the CDR3 is TGTGCCAGCAGGGACAGTGTTGGCTACACCTTC. It translates to CASRDSVGYTF.

V usage is TRBV11-1 and J usage is TRBJ1-1; tentatively, D is TRBD1 (5 bases). Germline lookup yields CDR1 SGHAT and CDR2 FQDESV (reference sequence). V was pared by 5 bases and J by 3 bases, with 13 bases between. The CDR3 loop spans 14 amino acids. The CDR3 nucleotides read TGTGCCAGCAGCCGTACGGTCAGGGACACTGAAGCTTTCTTT. Amino acids: CASSRTVRDTEAFF.

The rearrangement uses TRBV27 and TRBJ2-7; the match to TRBD2 covers 7 bases. CDR3 length equals 16 residues. Per the germline V gene, CDR1 is MNHEY and CDR2 is SMNVEV (reference sequence). Trimming removed 7 bases from V and 2 bases from J; junction bases left unmatched: 14. CDR3 residues: CASTPLGGSYPYEQYF. DNA for the CDR3: TGTGCCAGCACCCCTTTGGGCGGGAGTTACCCCTACGAGCAGTACTTC.

The chain carries TRBV4-1 and TRBJ2-1; D perhaps matches TRBD1 (5 bases). Trimming pared 4 bases from V and 9 bases from J, leaving 19 bases between. Per germline, CDR1 MGHRA and CDR2 YSYEKL. The length of the CDR3 is 15 residues. CDR3 nucleotides: TGCGCCAGCAGCCGGACACCCTACTCCGAGAGTGAGCAGTTCTTC. Residues: CASSRTPYSESEQFF.

CDR3: CASDLGQGGDTQYF. CDR3 sequence (DNA): TGTGCCAGTGACCTCGGACAGGGCGGAGATACGCAGTATTTT. This chain joins TRBV6-1 and TRBJ2-3; 8 bases fit TRBD1. CDR3 length equals 14 residues. The germline CDR1 and CDR2 sequences are MNHNS and SASEGT. The V gene end was trimmed by 9 bases and the J gene end by 5 bases; junction bases not matched to a gene: 10.

This chain links TRBV30 with TRBJ2-7, with 10 nucleotides matching TRBD2. The J segment lost 8 bases and the V segment lost 1 base, leaving 11 bases of the junction unmatched. The CDR3 is 15 residues long. Germline V lookup: CDR1 GTSNPN, CDR2 SVGIG (reference sequence). The CDR3, as DNA: TGTGCCTGGAGTGGGCGCGGGGGAGCGGGAGGGCAGCAGTACTTC. This sequence encodes CAWSGRGGAGGQQYF.

This clone has just one count. At one end the junction does not follow the germline gene, possibly because of a read error. The gene calls are TRBV20-1 and TRBJ2-1; D is unresolved. This CDR3 region has 8 residues. Germline V CDR1 and CDR2: DFQATT, SNEGSKA (reference sequence). CDR3 nucleotides: TGCAGTGCTTCCCCCGGAGTCTTC. Amino acid sequence: CSASPGVF.

The chain couples TRBV5-1 to TRBJ1-1; no clear D. The germline V gene has CDR1 SGHRS and CDR2 YFSETQ. CDR3 length: 15 residues. The ends were cut back, 4 bases at V and 0 bases at J, with 13 bases in the middle. This CDR3 is CASSPTPDMNTEAFF. The CDR3 DNA is TGCGCCAGCAGCCCGACCCCCGATATGAACACTGAAGCTTTCTTT.

CDR3 region: CASQESYEQYF. Written as DNA, the CDR3 is TGTGCCAGCCAGGAATCCTACGAGCAGTACTTC. This chain links TRBV6-1 with TRBJ2-7; D is unresolved. The germline V gene has CDR1 MNHNS and CDR2 SASEGT. The CDR3 spans 11 residues. V was pared by 8 bases and J by 1 base, with 6 bases between.

The J gene is TRBJ1-2, the V gene TRBV6-1, with D unclear. This CDR3 spans 15 amino acids. Per the germline V gene, CDR1 is MNHNS and CDR2 is SASEGT. V was cut by 0 bases and J by 6 bases, with 14 bases left in between. The CDR3 loop reads CASSEAQGRRHGYTF. The DNA of the CDR3 is TGTGCCAGCAGTGAAGCGCAAGGCAGGCGGCATGGCTACACCTTC.

The V and J genes are TRBV19 and TRBJ2-7; 8 bases align to TRBD2. The germline V gene has CDR1 LNHDA and CDR2 SQIVND (reference sequence). J lost 3 bases, V lost 6 bases, and 10 bases had no gene match. The CDR3 is 15 amino acids. The CDR3 loop is CASRQSGSFFYEQYF. The CDR3 DNA is TGTGCCAGTAGGCAAAGCGGGAGTTTTTTCTACGAGCAGTACTTC.

This sequence joins TRBV6-6 and TRBJ2-3; D is perhaps TRBD1 (5 bases). Trimming removed 7 bases from V and 3 bases from J, with 8 bases in between. CDR3 length: 12 amino acids. Germline loops: CDR1 MNHNY, CDR2 SVGAGI (reference sequence). CDR3 protein: CASISGTDTQYF. CDR3 sequence (DNA): TGTGCCAGCATTTCAGGGACAGATACGCAGTATTTT.

This clone was recorded only once. V usage is TRBV11-2 and J usage is TRBJ2-3, with TRBD1 identical over 7 bases. The ends lost 5 bases at V and 2 bases at J; junction bases unmatched: 4. The CDR3 has 14 amino acids. Germline V lookup: CDR1 SGHAT, CDR2 FQNNGV. CDR3 sequence reads: CASSPGQNTDTQYF. CDR3 nucleotides: TGTGCCAGCAGCCCGGGACAGAACACAGATACGCAGTATTTT.

CDR3 bases: TGTGCCAGCAGTCCCGGACAGGGCACCGGGGAGCTGTTTTTT. This codes for CASSPGQGTGELFF. The chain has TRBV28 and TRBJ1-3, with 8 bases aligning to TRBD1. TRBJ2-2 matches the DNA end more closely, so the J call is doubtful. Germline V CDR1 and CDR2: MDHEN, SYDVKM. The CDR3 contains 14 residues.

The V gene is TRBV2, the J gene TRBJ2-7; TRBD1 is a possible D gene (6 bases). The CDR3 totals 12 residues. Per the germline V gene, CDR1 is SNHLY and CDR2 is FYNNEI. Trimming stripped 9 bases from V and 3 bases from J, with 12 bases between. The CDR3 coding sequence is TGTGCCAGTACAGGGCGTAGCTACGAGCAGTACTTC. Its translation is CASTGRSYEQYF. Variable domain in full (rest from reference TRBV2 and TRBJ2-7): EPEVTQTPSHQVTQMGQEVILRCVPISNHLYFYWYRQILGQKVEFLVSFYNNEISEKSEIFDDQFSVERPDGSNFTLKIRSTKLEDSAMYFCASTGRSYEQYFGPGTRLTVT.

This chain connects TRBV2 to TRBJ2-7, with TRBD1 matching 10 bases. The CDR3 contains 15 residues. With V trimmed by 5 bases and J by 1 base, 5 bases remained unmatched. Germline V CDR1 and CDR2: SNHLY, FYNNEI. The CDR3 DNA reads as TGTGCCAGCAGTTCCGACAGGGGGCGATCCTACGAGCAGTACTTC. Residues: CASSSDRGRSYEQYF.

This chain links TRBV7-8 with TRBJ1-4; 9 bases line up with TRBD1. The J segment lost 8 bases and the V segment lost 2 bases, leaving 9 bases of the junction unmatched. The CDR3 has 16 residues. Germline CDR1 reads SGHVS; CDR2 reads FQNEAQ. This chain's CDR3 is CASSLQTGTGREKLFF. CDR3 DNA sequence: TGTGCCAGCAGCTTACAAACCGGGACAGGGAGGGAAAAACTGTTTTTT.

The chain combines TRBV27 with TRBJ2-5; 8 nucleotides align to TRBD2. This CDR3 contains 17 residues. The V and J ends lost 3 bases and 4 bases, in that order; junction bases with no gene match: 13. The germline V gene encodes CDR1 MNHEY and CDR2 SMNVEV (reference sequence). CDR3 in amino acids: CASSLRLAGSRLETQYF. The CDR3 bases are TGTGCCAGCAGTTTGCGCCTAGCGGGCTCCAGGTTAGAGACCCAGTACTTC.

Comments on this clone: The sample contains more than one DNA sequence encoding this CDR3. The genes are TRBV2 and TRBJ2-7, with no clear D. CDR3 length equals 11 residues. V was clipped by 4 bases and J by 4 bases, with 5 bases between them. Germline V gene lookup returns CDR1 SNHLY and CDR2 FYNNEI. The CDR3 nucleotides read TGTGCCAGCAGTGGGACGTACGAGCAGTACTTC. Protein product: CASSGTYEQYF.

V is TRBV2 and J is TRBJ2-3, with D possibly matching TRBD1 (6 bases). Germline CDR1 and CDR2: SNHLY and FYNNEI. This CDR3 comprises 13 residues. V gave up 5 bases and J gave up 4 bases, with 10 bases separating them. CDR3 DNA sequence: TGTGCCAGCAGTACAGGGTTTGCAGATACGCAGTATTTT. It codes for CASSTGFADTQYF.